A single sample gave rise to the 7 T cell receptor beta chains below, sequenced in a study of early T cells in non-severe SARS-CoV-2 infection. MiXCR, applied by TCRdb to the 5' RACE reads, yields one record per CDR3 protein. This table holds 30,000 or so distinct CDR3 sequences, over 6.5% found once. The sequenced material came from whole blood. Every receptor here comes from an adult who was a healthcare worker with PCR-confirmed SARS-CoV-2 infection or an uninfected control (not recorded which).

This clonotype was observed at least ten times. This sequence joins TRBV28 and TRBJ2-1; D is perhaps TRBD1 (6 bases). Trimming took 5 bases from V and 7 from J, leaving 27 bases between them. The CDR3 is made up of 18 amino acids. Germline lookup yields CDR1 MDHEN and CDR2 SYDVKM. CDR3 sequence reads: CASSPISKTRTRGNEQFF. The CDR3 DNA reads TGTGCCAGCAGTCCCATTTCGAAGACCAGGACAAGGGGGAATGAGCAGTTCTTC.

The chain carries TRBV30 and TRBJ2-1; D not certain. The V gene lost 1 base and the J gene lost 3 bases, with 10 bases spanning the gap. CDR3 length: 14 amino acids. Germline values: CDR1 GTSNPN, CDR2 SVGIG (reference sequence). CDR3 protein: CAWSGGSNYNEQFF. The DNA for the CDR3 is TGTGCCTGGAGTGGGGGTAGCAACTACAATGAGCAGTTCTTC.

This clonotype was detected many times. The CDR3, as DNA: TGTGCCAGCAGCTTCTATTCGCACGAAAAACTGTTTTTT. Its translation is CASSFYSHEKLFF. The chain links TRBV5-5 to TRBJ1-4; D is unclear. Per germline, CDR1 SGHKS and CDR2 YYEKEE (reference sequence). The CDR3 loop spans 13 amino acids. V was clipped by 2 bases and J by 8 bases, with 10 bases between them.

This clonotype appeared once. The chain has TRBV9 and TRBJ2-1; D might be TRBD1 (5 bases). The CDR3 length is 15 residues. The V gene's germline CDR1 is SGDLS and CDR2 YYNGEE. V was clipped by 0 bases and J by 4 bases, with 11 bases between them. CDR3 nucleotide sequence: TGTGCCAGCAGCGTAGATCAGGCAGGGTACAATGAGCAGTTCTTC. Protein sequence: CASSVDQAGYNEQFF.

This clonotype was seen a few times. The DNA for the CDR3 is TGCAGCGAGAGCACCGAGCCGGGGAGCCAAGAGACCCAGTACTTC. This translates into CSESTEPGSQETQYF. The chain has TRBV29-1 and TRBJ2-5; maybe TRBD2 (5 bases). CDR3 length: 15 residues. CDR1 and CDR2 (germline): SQVTM, ANQGSEA. Deletions cut 7 bases from V and 1 base from J, with 19 bases between.

This clonotype was observed a few times. The rearrangement links TRBV12-3 or TRBV12-4 to TRBJ2-5; D perhaps matches TRBD2 (5 bases). The V end was cut by 6 bases, the J end by 1 base, with 9 bases between. This CDR3 is 13 amino acids long. CDR3 residues: CASSRAAQETQYF. The CDR3 region has the DNA TGTGCCAGCAGCCGAGCGGCCCAAGAGACCCAGTACTTC.

A few counts support this clonotype. The chain joins TRBV7-8 to TRBJ2-5; the D gene could be TRBD1 or TRBD2 (5 bases each). The CDR3 totals 17 residues. Germline V CDR1 and CDR2: SGHVS, FQNEAQ. V was cut by 0 bases and J by 5 bases, with 19 bases left in between. CDR3 loop: CASSLAKILGPGETQYF. CDR3 DNA sequence: TGTGCCAGCAGCTTAGCCAAGATATTGGGGCCGGGGGAGACCCAGTACTTC.